These 17 T cell receptor beta chains share one sample of origin, sequenced in a study of T cell responses to AZD1222 COVID-19 vaccine. Clones were read by immunoSEQ multiplex PCR, and TCRdb kept only the in-frame ones, dropping some. The sample carries almost 35,000 clones, about 89% recorded once. Source: peripheral blood, taken on day 0 of AZD1222 vaccination. All receptors come from an adult in good health.

This chain links TRBV7-9 with TRBJ2-5; perhaps D is TRBD1 or TRBD2 (5 bases each). Germline-derived CDR1 and CDR2 are SEHNR and FQNEAQ (reference sequence). With 4 bases removed from V and 2 bases from J, the gap between germline ends came to 23 bases. CDR3 length: 18 amino acids. The CDR3 nucleotides read TGTGCCAGCAGCTCTACGATCCGGACTGGGGGAAGGCAAGAGACCCAGTACTTC. This gives the protein CASSSTIRTGGRQETQYF. The full variable domain, completed using reference TRBV7-9 and TRBJ2-5, is DTGVSQNPRHKITKRGQNVTFRCDPISEHNRLYWYRQTLGQGPEFLTYFQNEAQLEKSRLLSDRFSAERPKGSFSTLEIQRTEQGDSAMYLCASSSTIRTGGRQETQYFGPGTRLLVL.

The chain joins TRBV18 to TRBJ1-2; TRBD1 matches 12 bases. V was pared by 4 bases and J by 6 bases, with 3 bases of the junction left unmatched. The CDR3 is made up of 14 amino acids. CDR1 and CDR2 from the germline V gene are KGHSH and LQKENI. The chain's CDR3 is CASSLGQGADGYTF. For the CDR3, the DNA is TGTGCCAGCTCACTGGGACAGGGGGCAGATGGCTACACCTTC.

This sequence joins TRBV6-2 or TRBV6-3 and TRBJ2-5; possibly TRBD2 for D (5 bases). The CDR3 is made up of 14 amino acids. With 5 bases removed from V and 5 bases from J, the gap between germline ends came to 15 bases. CDR1 is MNHEY and CDR2 is SVGEGT in the germline V gene. As DNA, the CDR3 is TGTGCCAGCAGTCACGTGGAGGATGAGGAGACCCAGTACTTC. This encodes CASSHVEDEETQYF.

V and J are TRBV6-4 and TRBJ2-4, with D possibly being TRBD1 or TRBD2 (5 bases each). Germline assignment: CDR1 MRHNA and CDR2 SNTAGT. This CDR3 is 11 amino acids long. V was pared by 9 bases and J by 13 bases, with 16 bases between. The CDR3 region has the DNA TGTGCCAGAATCGCTGGAGGACAACAGTACTTC. It is translated as CARIAGGQQYF.

V and J are TRBV5-1 and TRBJ2-7; D might be TRBD2 (5 bases). The CDR3 contains 14 residues. The V gene lost 1 base and the J gene lost 6 bases, with 14 bases spanning the gap. Germline V gene sequence: CDR1 SGHRS, CDR2 YFSETQ. The CDR3 reads CASSLSLVLPEQYF. The DNA for the CDR3 is TGCGCCAGCAGCTTGTCACTAGTACTCCCCGAGCAGTACTTC.

The rearrangement uses TRBV7-9 and TRBJ1-2; D gene unclear. Trimming left V 5 bases short and J 5 bases short, with 9 bases between. The CDR3 is made up of 12 amino acids. Germline values: CDR1 SEHNR, CDR2 FQNEAQ (reference sequence). The CDR3 sequence is CASSPEGYGYTF. CDR3 nucleotide sequence: TGTGCCAGCAGCCCCGAAGGGTATGGCTACACCTTC.

The chain couples TRBV6-5 to TRBJ2-7, with 8 bases identical to TRBD1. CDR1 is MNHEY and CDR2 is SVGAGI in the germline V gene. CDR3 length equals 15 residues. Trimming removed 6 bases from V and 3 bases from J; junction bases left unmatched: 10. The CDR3 spells CASRPQPGTGYEQYF. CDR3 nucleotide sequence: TGTGCCAGCAGGCCACAACCCGGGACAGGCTACGAGCAGTACTTC.

The chain recombines TRBV7-6 with TRBJ1-6, with TRBD1 matching over 11 bases. Trimming cost V 5 bases and J 9 bases; bases outside gene matches: 3. The CDR3 runs to 14 residues. The V gene's germline CDR1 is SGHVS and CDR2 FNYEAQ. The CDR3 reads CASSPGQGVSPLHF. The CDR3 DNA sequence: TGTGCCAGCAGCCCGGGACAGGGGGTTTCACCCCTCCACTTT. The full variable domain, its missing parts supplied by reference TRBV7-6 and TRBJ1-6, is GAGVSQSPRYKVTKRGQDVALRCDPISGHVSLYWYRQALGQGPEFLTYFNYEAQQDKSGLPNDRFSAERPEGSISTLTIQRTEQRDSAMYRCASSPGQGVSPLHFGNGTRLTVT.

The J gene is TRBJ2-7, the V gene TRBV7-9; 13 positions agree with TRBD2. Germline V gene sequence: CDR1 SEHNR, CDR2 FQNEAQ (reference sequence). This CDR3 region has 17 residues. Trimming removed 5 bases from V and 6 bases from J; junction bases left unmatched: 13. The CDR3 sequence: CASSAGGTSGISREQYF. The CDR3 nucleotides read TGTGCCAGCAGCGCCGGGGGGACTAGCGGGATCAGTCGCGAGCAGTACTTC.

The V gene is TRBV5-1, the J gene TRBJ2-5; maybe TRBD2 (6 bases). CDR3 size: 14 residues. V lost 0 bases to trimming and J lost 0 bases, with 6 bases between them. Germline CDR1 and CDR2: SGHRS and YFSETQ. The DNA of the CDR3 is TGCGCCAGCAGCTTGGCGGGGGACCAAGAGACCCAGTACTTC. Translation gives CASSLAGDQETQYF.

The genes are TRBV6-5 and TRBJ2-7; 9 positions agree with TRBD2. V was pared by 10 bases and J by 2 bases, with 3 bases of the junction left unmatched. Germline lookup yields CDR1 MNHEY and CDR2 SVGAGI. CDR3 length equals 12 residues. The CDR3 nucleotides read TGTGCCACTAGCGGGGAGACCTACGAGCAGTACTTC. Translation: CATSGETYEQYF.

This chain joins TRBV6-1 and TRBJ1-5; weak D call: TRBD1 (6 bases). Trimming shortened V by 2 bases and J by 0 bases, and 14 bases separated the two germline ends. The germline CDR1 and CDR2 sequences are MNHNS and SASEGT. The CDR3 is 17 amino acids. The DNA of the CDR3 is TGTGCCAGCAGTGAAATGGCAGGGGCTTATAGCAATCAGCCCCAGCATTTT. Translated: CASSEMAGAYSNQPQHF.

The rearrangement joins TRBV2 to TRBJ2-2, with D perhaps matching TRBD2 (5 bases). V was pared by 2 bases and J by 5 bases, with 15 bases between. Germline V gene sequence: CDR1 SNHLY, CDR2 FYNNEI. The CDR3 extends over 16 amino acids. The CDR3 reads CASSESPGTFTGELFF. Written as DNA, the CDR3 is TGTGCCAGCAGTGAATCGCCGGGAACCTTTACCGGGGAGCTGTTTTTT.

The CDR3 DNA reads as TGTGCCAGCAGTTTATATAGCGGGAGGGATCAAGGAGATACGCAGTATTTT. This encodes CASSLYSGRDQGDTQYF. The chain joins TRBV27 to TRBJ2-3; the match to TRBD2 covers 11 bases. CDR1 is MNHEY and CDR2 is SMNVEV in the germline V gene (reference sequence). J lost 5 bases, V lost 1 base, and 8 bases had no gene match. This CDR3 region has 17 residues.

The chain combines TRBV18 with TRBJ2-1; D is uncertain. Trimming pared 2 bases from V and 0 bases from J, leaving 5 bases between. CDR1 and CDR2 (germline): KGHSH, LQKENI. The CDR3 length is 14 residues. DNA of the CDR3: TGTGCCAGCTCACCAGTAGGCTCCTACAATGAGCAGTTCTTC. Protein product: CASSPVGSYNEQFF.

The chain recombines TRBV7-2 with TRBJ2-1; TRBD2 agrees at 7 bases. Germline values: CDR1 SGHTA, CDR2 FQGNSA. The CDR3 contains 16 residues. V lost 4 bases and J lost 6; bases outside the gene matches: 12. The CDR3 DNA reads as TGTGCCAGCAGCTCCAGCCTAGCGAGGGAGGGCAATGAGCAGTTCTTC. Its protein is CASSSSLAREGNEQFF.

The CDR3 nucleotides are TGCGCCAGCAGCTTGGTGGGACTAGCCAATGAGCAGTTCTTC. Translation gives CASSLVGLANEQFF. The chain joins TRBV5-1 to TRBJ2-1; 9 bases match TRBD2. Germline values: CDR1 SGHRS, CDR2 YFSETQ. The CDR3 extends over 14 amino acids. With 0 bases clipped from V and 6 bases from J, the junction kept 1 base outside the gene matches.